This T cell receptor (beta chain) was sequenced for a study of vaccination effects on CD4 cells after COVID-19. As to this clone: Antigen unknown.

CD4+ T cells specific for antigen were expanded with viral peptide pools by the ViraFEST assay before sequencing. It was after roughly ten days of culture that CD4+ T cells were isolated. Nucleocapsid antibodies were negative in the vaccine recipients, who had never had SARS-CoV-2 infection. Measured with immunoSEQ multiplex PCR; TCRdb has only the in-frame clones, and not every one. Seen here are approximately 74,000 clones, about 70% observed once, and the top ten hold roughly 2.9%. The sample here was CD4+ T cells from PBMCs cultured with HCoV-NL63 spike peptides, taken before COVID-19 vaccination. This sequence was found in a human donor who received a COVID-19 vaccine.

CDR3 sequence reads: CAWNLQYGVEAFF. DNA of the CDR3: TGTGCCTGGAACCTACAGTACGGGGTGGAAGCTTTCTTT. The V and J genes are TRBV30 and TRBJ1-1; D is undetermined. The V end lost 4 bases, the J end lost 8 bases, and 17 bases lay between the germline ends. Per the germline V gene, CDR1 is GTSNPN and CDR2 is SVGIG (reference sequence). The CDR3 totals 13 residues.